This T cell receptor beta chain is drawn from a study of molecular identifiers for immune sequencing clone quantification. In this sample, this clonotype turned up many times. The target antigen is unknown. Study results and limitations: Clone sizes that are highly expanded could be underestimated when identical TCR molecules share a barcode.

The V gene's germline CDR1 is SEHNR and CDR2 FQNEAQ (reference sequence). There are 15 residues in the CDR3. Trimming at V came to 8 bases and at J to 4 bases, leaving 10 bases not matched to a gene. MiXCR, applied by TCRdb to the PCR reads, yields one record per CDR3 protein. The table records about half a million distinct CDR3 sequences, about a fifth of them present only once. The specimen sequenced was naive CD8+ T cells from blood, with Jurkat cell RNA spiked in. Regarding subset: FACS-sorted CD8+CD4-CCR7+CD45RA+ naive T cells. The sequence was collected from a human donor in good health. Some libraries in this study had Jurkat cell RNA spiked in. The genes are TRBV7-9 and TRBJ2-7; 11 bases line up with TRBD2. In DNA, the CDR3 is TGTGCCAGCGGAGCTAGCGGGGGGTCCGGGTACGAGCAGTACTTC. Amino acid sequence: CASGASGGSGYEQYF.